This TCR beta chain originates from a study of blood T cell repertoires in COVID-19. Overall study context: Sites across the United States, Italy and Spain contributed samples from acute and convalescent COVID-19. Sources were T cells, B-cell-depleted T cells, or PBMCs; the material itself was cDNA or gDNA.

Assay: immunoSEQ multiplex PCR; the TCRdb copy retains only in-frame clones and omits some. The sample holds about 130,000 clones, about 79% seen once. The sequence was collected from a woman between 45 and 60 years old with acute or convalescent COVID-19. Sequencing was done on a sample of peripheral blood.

The CDR3 is CASSLGQGAVLSNQPQHF. CDR3 bases: TGTGCCAGCAGTCTAGGACAGGGGGCGGTTTTGAGCAATCAGCCCCAGCATTTT. The V call is TRBV6-6, the J call TRBJ1-5, with 11 bases aligning to TRBD1. Germline CDR1 is MNHNY and CDR2 is SVGAGI (reference sequence). Trimming took 5 bases from V and 1 from J; bases not matched to a gene: 10. The CDR3 is made up of 18 amino acids.